This T cell receptor (beta chain) was captured in a study of CD8+ T cells in alopecia areata. Study-wide context: Treatment with tofacitinib (6 to 18 months) was followed by 6 months off drug. Overall study findings and caveats: Sequencing of scalp samples also captures resident alphabeta T cells of normal skin. The study found tofacitinib significantly decreased scalp clonality and expanded CD8+ clones among the top 100.

Treatment given: oral pan-JAK inhibitor, 5-10 mg twice daily. This CDR3 contains 12 residues. Germline V gene data show CDR1 as SNHLY and CDR2 as FYNNEI. V was cut by 7 bases and J by 4 bases, with 8 bases left in between. In regard to this clone: Its antigen is as yet unknown.

Extraction of RNA preceded its reverse transcription into cDNA, which served as the sequencing template. Data came from immunoSEQ multiplex PCR; TCRdb stores just in-frame clones and leaves some out. Of about 150,000 clones detected, about 51% appear once; the ten largest clones hold roughly 15%. This TCR came from a human donor with alopecia areata. J is TRBJ2-1 and V is TRBV2, with D perhaps matching TRBD1 (5 bases). Material: CD8+ T cells sorted from blood, obtained at week 4, from a patient treated with tofacitinib. CDR3 residues: CASKDSYNEQFF. The DNA for the CDR3 is TGTGCCAGCAAAGACAGTTACAATGAGCAGTTCTTC.